These 17 T cell receptor beta chains came from one sample sequenced in a study of cytomegalovirus exposure and HLA in healthy donors. Amplification used 60 Vbeta primers and 13 Jbeta primers. Sequencing used immunoSEQ multiplex PCR; TCRdb keeps in-frame clones, though not all of them. This sample yields about 86,000 clones, of which 70% to 80% are seen a single time; about 15% belongs to the top ten. The sequencing sample was made of PBMCs. These receptors originate from a middle-aged woman in good health and CMV-seropositive.

The table lists this clone with a count of one. This chain connects TRBV29-1 to TRBJ2-7; a possible D gene is TRBD2 (5 bases). Germline CDR1 and CDR2: SQVTM and ANQGSEA. Trimming took 1 base from V and 6 from J, leaving 13 bases between them. The CDR3 loop spans 13 amino acids. The DNA for the CDR3 is TGCAGCGTTGAAGCGGCGGCAGGAGGCGAGCAGTACTTC. Protein sequence: CSVEAAAGGEQYF.

This chain uses TRBV5-1 with TRBJ2-5; 10 bases map to TRBD2. Germline V gives CDR1 SGHRS, CDR2 YFSETQ. Trimming at V came to 1 base and at J to 4 bases, leaving 10 bases not matched to a gene. The CDR3 extends over 17 amino acids. CDR3 in amino acids: CASSLHNNLAGVETQYF. Here the CDR3 DNA reads TGCGCCAGCAGCTTGCACAATAATCTAGCGGGGGTAGAGACCCAGTACTTC. The whole variable domain, filled in from reference TRBV5-1 and TRBJ2-5, reads KAGVTQTPRYLIKTRGQQVTLSCSPISGHRSVSWYQQTPGQGLQFLFEYFSETQRNKGNFPGRFSGRQFSNSRSEMNVSTLELGDSALYLCASSLHNNLAGVETQYFGPGTRLLVL.

CDR3 coding DNA: TGTGCCAGCAGCGCGGGCTCTCCTGGAAACACCATATATTTT. Translated, it gives CASSAGSPGNTIYF. The gene calls are TRBV7-9 and TRBJ1-3; D unclear. The V end lost 5 bases, the J end lost 2 bases, and 10 bases lay between the germline ends. The germline gives CDR1 SEHNR, CDR2 FQNEAQ (reference sequence). CDR3 length: 14 amino acids.

In this sample, this clone turned up a few times. The rearrangement joins TRBV7-2 to TRBJ1-5; 7 bases line up with TRBD1. The CDR3 totals 16 residues. The ends lost 2 bases at V and 4 bases at J; junction bases unmatched: 8. Germline V gene sequence: CDR1 SGHTA, CDR2 FQGNSA. The CDR3 here is CASSLSGTVGNQPQHF. CDR3 DNA: TGTGCCAGCAGCTTATCCGGGACAGTGGGGAATCAGCCCCAGCATTTT.

This chain connects TRBV6-5 to TRBJ1-2; possible D gene TRBD1, 6 bases. V lost 5 bases to trimming and J lost 2 bases, with 9 bases between them. Germline loops: CDR1 MNHEY, CDR2 SVGAGI. The CDR3 totals 13 residues. Here the CDR3 DNA reads TGTGCCAGCAGTGCTACAGGGAACTATGGCTACACCTTC. Its translation is CASSATGNYGYTF.

The sample holds a few counts of this clone. J is TRBJ1-2 and V is TRBV15, with D possibly TRBD1 on 6 matching bases. The CDR3 totals 12 residues. Trimming shortened V by 8 bases and J by 4 bases, and 11 bases separated the two germline ends. Germline V lookup: CDR1 LNHNV, CDR2 YYDKDF (reference sequence). For the CDR3, the DNA is TGTGCCACCTGGGCAGGGGTCTATGGCTACACCTTC. Its translation: CATWAGVYGYTF.

This chain links TRBV21-1 with TRBJ1-1; the D segment call TRBD1 is taken from the table without a DNA check. TRBV21-1 is shown as a pseudogene. This CDR3 is 10 amino acids long. CDR3 residues: CASSNQGAFF. CDR3 DNA: TGTGCCAGCAGCAACCAGGGAGCTTTCTTT.

This clone was picked up one time. The chain links TRBV27 to TRBJ1-1; 8 bases map to TRBD1. V shed 5 bases, J shed 1 base, and the junction held 6 bases outside the gene matches. The CDR3 totals 15 residues. Germline V lookup: CDR1 MNHEY, CDR2 SMNVEV (reference sequence). CDR3 protein: CASSPRTGRNTEAFF. In DNA, the CDR3 is TGTGCCAGCAGTCCACGGACAGGGAGGAACACTGAAGCTTTCTTT.

The gene calls are TRBV7-2 and TRBJ1-2; D is ambiguous. Per the germline V gene, CDR1 is SGHTA and CDR2 is FQGNSA. The V and J ends lost 5 bases and 0 bases respectively, with 13 bases between them. The CDR3 runs to 15 residues. CDR3 sequence: CASSQIVSTNYGYTF. In nucleotides, the CDR3 is TGTGCCAGCAGCCAGATTGTTTCGACTAACTATGGCTACACCTTC. Looking up the rest from reference TRBV7-2 and TRBJ1-2 gives the full variable domain: GAGVSQSPSNKVTEKGKDVELRCDPISGHTALYWYRQSLGQGLEFLIYFQGNSAPDKSGLPSDRFSAERTGGSVSTLTIQRTQQEDSAVYLCASSQIVSTNYGYTFGSGTRLTVV.

The chain employs TRBV2 and TRBJ2-3; 9 bases align to TRBD1. This CDR3 has 14 residues. CDR1 and CDR2 (germline): SNHLY, FYNNEI. V dropped 6 bases and J dropped 4; count of bases not matched to a gene: 5. CDR3 protein: CASRAGQGPDTQYF. For the CDR3, the DNA is TGTGCCAGCAGGGCGGGACAGGGCCCAGATACGCAGTATTTT.

This clone has just a few counts. The V call is TRBV6-5, the J call TRBJ1-3, with D possibly matching TRBD1 (6 bases). The germline V gene encodes CDR1 MNHEY and CDR2 SVGAGI. Between the trimmed V and J ends, which lost 10 bases and 2 bases, there was a span of 15 bases. The CDR3 loop spans 14 amino acids. Written as DNA, the CDR3 is TGTGCCACCAGGGCGGGGGCAACTGGAAACACCATATATTTT. Encoded protein: CATRAGATGNTIYF.

The chain couples TRBV2 to TRBJ1-1; D may be TRBD1 (5 bases). Germline V lookup: CDR1 SNHLY, CDR2 FYNNEI. This CDR3 contains 12 residues. The V end lost 6 bases, the J end lost 5 bases, and 10 bases lay between the germline ends. The CDR3 loop reads CASRQGITEAFF. The CDR3 DNA reads TGTGCCAGCAGGCAGGGTATAACTGAAGCTTTCTTT.

This clone has only a few counts. The chain couples TRBV6-1 to TRBJ2-5; 9 bases match TRBD1. The V segment lost 6 bases and the J segment 4 bases; nucleotides outside the gene matches: 9. Per the germline V gene, CDR1 is MNHNS and CDR2 is SASEGT. The length of the CDR3 is 15 residues. This chain's CDR3 is CASSRTGAHRETQYF. The CDR3 DNA reads TGTGCCAGCAGCCGGACAGGGGCCCACAGAGAGACCCAGTACTTC.

The chain carries TRBV9 and TRBJ1-1; D perhaps matches TRBD1 (6 bases). Germline CDR1 SGDLS, CDR2 YYNGEE. The CDR3 extends over 14 amino acids. Trimming removed 2 bases from V and 0 bases from J, with 8 bases in between. The CDR3, as DNA: TGTGCCAGCAGCGTTGGGGGCGTGAACACTGAAGCTTTCTTT. This translates into CASSVGGVNTEAFF.

The chain carries TRBV4-1 and TRBJ1-1; possible D gene TRBD1, 5 bases. The CDR3 has 14 residues. With 0 bases removed from V and 8 bases from J, the gap between germline ends came to 13 bases. Germline CDR1 reads MGHRA; CDR2 reads YSYEKL. The DNA of the CDR3 is TGCGCCAGCAGCCAAGAAGATGGCGCAGGGGAAGCTTTCTTT. It specifies CASSQEDGAGEAFF.

The rearrangement links TRBV5-1 to TRBJ1-5, with D unresolved. The CDR3 consists of 16 residues. V shed 1 base and J shed 9 bases, with 20 bases lying between them. The germline gives CDR1 SGHRS, CDR2 YFSETQ. The CDR3 coding sequence is TGCGCCAGCAGCTTGCGGCCCGGACTCGAGGCTGGGCCCCAGCATTTT. Translated, it gives CASSLRPGLEAGPQHF.

The V gene is TRBV28, the J gene TRBJ2-2, with TRBD1 matching over 9 bases. The CDR3 is 17 residues long. Trimming at V came to 6 bases and at J to 1 base, leaving 9 bases not matched to a gene. Germline V CDR1 and CDR2: MDHEN, SYDVKM. In DNA form, the CDR3 reads TGTGCCAGCAGCCACCGGGACAGGGCTCTGAACACCGGGGAGCTGTTTTTT. Translated: CASSHRDRALNTGELFF. The variable domain in full, completed from reference TRBV28 and TRBJ2-2, reads DVKVTQSSRYLVKRTGEKVFLECVQDMDHENMFWYRQDPGLGLRLIYFSYDVKMKEKGDIPEGYSVSREKKERFSLILESASTNQTSMYLCASSHRDRALNTGELFFGEGSRLTVL.